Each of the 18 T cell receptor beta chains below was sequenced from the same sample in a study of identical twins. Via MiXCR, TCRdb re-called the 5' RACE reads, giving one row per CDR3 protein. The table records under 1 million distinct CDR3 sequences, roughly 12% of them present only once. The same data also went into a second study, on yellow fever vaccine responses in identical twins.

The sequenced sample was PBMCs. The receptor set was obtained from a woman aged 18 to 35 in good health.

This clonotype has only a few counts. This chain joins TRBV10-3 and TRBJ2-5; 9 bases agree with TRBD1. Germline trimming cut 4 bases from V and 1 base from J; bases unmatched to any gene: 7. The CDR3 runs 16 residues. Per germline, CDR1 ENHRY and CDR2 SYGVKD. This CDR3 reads CAISGGQGTLQETQYF. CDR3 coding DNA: TGTGCCATCAGTGGGGGACAGGGTACCCTCCAAGAGACCCAGTACTTC.

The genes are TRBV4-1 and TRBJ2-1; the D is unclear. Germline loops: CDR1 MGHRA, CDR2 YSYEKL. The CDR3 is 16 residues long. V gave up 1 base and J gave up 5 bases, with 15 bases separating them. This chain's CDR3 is CASSQAPAARNNEQFF. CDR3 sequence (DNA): TGCGCCAGCAGCCAAGCCCCTGCGGCACGCAACAATGAGCAGTTCTTC.

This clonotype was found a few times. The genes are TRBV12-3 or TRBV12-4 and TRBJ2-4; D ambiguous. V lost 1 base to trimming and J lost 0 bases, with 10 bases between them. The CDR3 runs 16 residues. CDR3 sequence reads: CASSLVSSLAKNIQYF. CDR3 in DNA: TGTGCCAGCAGTTTAGTTTCCTCTTTAGCCAAAAACATTCAGTACTTC.

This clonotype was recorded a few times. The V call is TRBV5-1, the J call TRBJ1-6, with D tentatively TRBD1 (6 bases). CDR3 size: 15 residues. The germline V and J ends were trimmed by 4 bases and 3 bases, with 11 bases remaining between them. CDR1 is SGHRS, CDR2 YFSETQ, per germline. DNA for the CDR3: TGCGCCAGCAGCACGACAGGCAACTATAATTCACCCCTCCACTTT. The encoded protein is CASSTTGNYNSPLHF.

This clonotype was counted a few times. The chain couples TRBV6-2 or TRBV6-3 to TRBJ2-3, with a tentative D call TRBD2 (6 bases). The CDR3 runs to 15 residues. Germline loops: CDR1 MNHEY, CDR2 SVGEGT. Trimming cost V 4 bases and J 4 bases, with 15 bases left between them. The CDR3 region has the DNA TGTGCCAGCAGTTCCCCAACCGGGGGTTCAGATACGCAGTATTTT. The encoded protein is CASSSPTGGSDTQYF.

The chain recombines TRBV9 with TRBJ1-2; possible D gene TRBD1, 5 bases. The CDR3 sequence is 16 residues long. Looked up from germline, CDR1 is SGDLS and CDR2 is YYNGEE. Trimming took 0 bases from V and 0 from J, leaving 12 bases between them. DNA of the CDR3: TGTGCCAGCAGCGTAGCGGCGGGGCCCGCTAACTATGGCTACACCTTC. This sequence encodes CASSVAAGPANYGYTF.

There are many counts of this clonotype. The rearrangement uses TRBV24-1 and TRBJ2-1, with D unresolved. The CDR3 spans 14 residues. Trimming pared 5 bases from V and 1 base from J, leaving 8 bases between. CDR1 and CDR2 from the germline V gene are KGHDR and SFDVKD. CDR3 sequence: CATSVGDSYNEQFF. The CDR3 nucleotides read TGTGCCACCAGTGTTGGGGATTCCTACAATGAGCAGTTCTTC.

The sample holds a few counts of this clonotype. The CDR3 DNA reads as TGTGCCAGCAGTTCGGCGTCACTAGCGGGAGGCGAGCAGTACTTC. It encodes CASSSASLAGGEQYF. The V gene is TRBV6-5, the J gene TRBJ2-7; 12 bases are shared with TRBD2. Germline loops: CDR1 MNHEY, CDR2 SVGAGI. Germline trimming cut 4 bases from V and 6 bases from J; bases unmatched to any gene: 7. The CDR3 is 15 amino acids.

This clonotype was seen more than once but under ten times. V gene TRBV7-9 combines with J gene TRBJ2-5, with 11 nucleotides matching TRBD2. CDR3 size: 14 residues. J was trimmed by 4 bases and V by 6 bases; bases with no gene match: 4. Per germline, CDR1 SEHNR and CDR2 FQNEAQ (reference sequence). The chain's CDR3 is CASRLAGVTETQYF. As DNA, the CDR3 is TGTGCCAGCAGACTAGCGGGAGTAACAGAGACCCAGTACTTC.

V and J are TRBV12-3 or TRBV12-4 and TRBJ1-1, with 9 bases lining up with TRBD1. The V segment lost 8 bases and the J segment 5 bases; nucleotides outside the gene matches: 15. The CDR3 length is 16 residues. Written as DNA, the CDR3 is TGTGCCAGCGGACCTAGTGGAGGACAGGGGAGGACTGAAGCTTTCTTT. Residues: CASGPSGGQGRTEAFF.

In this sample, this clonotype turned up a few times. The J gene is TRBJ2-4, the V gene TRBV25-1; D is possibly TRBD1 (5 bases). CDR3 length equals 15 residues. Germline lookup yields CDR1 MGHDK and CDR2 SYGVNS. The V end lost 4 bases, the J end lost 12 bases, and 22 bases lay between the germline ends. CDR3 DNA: TGTGCCAGCAGTGGGCAACCGGGCCATAGCAGGGCTCAGTACTTC. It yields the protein CASSGQPGHSRAQYF.

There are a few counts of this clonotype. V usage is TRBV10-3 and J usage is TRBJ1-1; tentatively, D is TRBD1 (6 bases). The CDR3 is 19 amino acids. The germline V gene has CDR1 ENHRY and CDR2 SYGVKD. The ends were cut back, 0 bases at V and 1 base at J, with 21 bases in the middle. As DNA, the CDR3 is TGTGCCATCAGTGAGTCGAGAAGGGGGGAATTAGGGGGGAACACTGAAGCTTTCTTT. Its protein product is CAISESRRGELGGNTEAFF.

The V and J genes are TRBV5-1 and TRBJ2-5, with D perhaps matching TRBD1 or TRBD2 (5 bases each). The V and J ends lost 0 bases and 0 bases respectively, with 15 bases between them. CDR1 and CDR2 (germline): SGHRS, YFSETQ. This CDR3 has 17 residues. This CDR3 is CASSLAIREPNQETQYF. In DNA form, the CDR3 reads TGCGCCAGCAGCTTGGCCATCAGGGAGCCAAACCAAGAGACCCAGTACTTC.

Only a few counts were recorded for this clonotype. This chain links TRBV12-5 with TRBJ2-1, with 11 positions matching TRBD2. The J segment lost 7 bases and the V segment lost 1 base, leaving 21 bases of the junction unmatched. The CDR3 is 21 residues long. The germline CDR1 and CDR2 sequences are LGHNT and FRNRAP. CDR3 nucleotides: TGTGCTAGTGGTTTGGGGAGACGGCGCGGGACTAGCGGCGCCGATAGAAATGAGCAGTTCTTC. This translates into CASGLGRRRGTSGADRNEQFF.

CDR3 DNA: TGTGCCAGCAGCCAAGGGGTCGTTGACAGGGCACCCTACAATGAGCAGTTCTTC. It yields the protein CASSQGVVDRAPYNEQFF. The rearrangement uses TRBV3-1 and TRBJ2-1; 7 bases line up with TRBD1. This CDR3 has 18 amino acids. After removal of 1 base from V and 2 bases from J, the junction contained 11 bases not matched to a gene. The germline CDR1 and CDR2 sequences are LGHDT and YNNKEL (reference sequence).

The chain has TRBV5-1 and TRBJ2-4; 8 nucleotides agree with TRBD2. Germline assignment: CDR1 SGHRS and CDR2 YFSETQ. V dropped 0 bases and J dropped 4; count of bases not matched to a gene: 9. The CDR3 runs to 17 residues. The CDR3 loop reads CASSLGGLAVEKNIQYF. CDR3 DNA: TGCGCCAGCAGCTTGGGAGGACTAGCCGTCGAAAAAAACATTCAGTACTTC.

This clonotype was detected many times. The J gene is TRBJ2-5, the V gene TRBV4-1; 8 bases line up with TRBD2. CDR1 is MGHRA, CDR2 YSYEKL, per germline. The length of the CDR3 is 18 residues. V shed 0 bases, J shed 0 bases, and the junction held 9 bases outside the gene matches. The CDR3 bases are TGCGCCAGCAGCCAAGAGGCGGGGGGCCACCTGTACCAAGAGACCCAGTACTTC. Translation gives CASSQEAGGHLYQETQYF.

As DNA, the CDR3 is TGTGCCAGCAGCCAGGGACAGGGGGAGACTGAAGCTTTCTTT. Its translation: CASSQGQGETEAFF. The V and J genes are TRBV3-1 and TRBJ1-1, with TRBD1 matching 11 bases. Germline CDR1 reads LGHDT; CDR2 reads YNNKEL (reference sequence). The CDR3 totals 14 residues. V lost 3 bases, J lost 5 bases, and 2 bases stayed unmatched.